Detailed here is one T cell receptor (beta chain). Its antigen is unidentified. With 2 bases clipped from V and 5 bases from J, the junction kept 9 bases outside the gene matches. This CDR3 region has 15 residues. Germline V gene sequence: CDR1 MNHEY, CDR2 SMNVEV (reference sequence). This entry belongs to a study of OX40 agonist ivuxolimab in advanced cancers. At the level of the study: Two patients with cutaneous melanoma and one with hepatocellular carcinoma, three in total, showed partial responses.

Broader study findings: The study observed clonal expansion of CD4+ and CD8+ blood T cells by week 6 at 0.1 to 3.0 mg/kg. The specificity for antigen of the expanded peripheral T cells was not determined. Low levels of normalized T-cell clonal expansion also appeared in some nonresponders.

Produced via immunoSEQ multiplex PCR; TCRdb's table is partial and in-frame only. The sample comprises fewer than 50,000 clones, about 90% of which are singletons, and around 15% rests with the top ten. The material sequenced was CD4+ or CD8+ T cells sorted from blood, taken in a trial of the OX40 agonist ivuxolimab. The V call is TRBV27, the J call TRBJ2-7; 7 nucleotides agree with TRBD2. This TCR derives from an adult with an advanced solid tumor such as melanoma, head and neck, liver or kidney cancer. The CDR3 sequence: CASSLVAGAWDEQYF. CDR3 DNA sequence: TGTGCCAGCAGTTTAGTGGCGGGAGCTTGGGACGAGCAGTACTTC.